A single sample is the source of the 17 T cell receptor beta chains below, sequenced in a study of CD8 T cell repertoires and HIV-1 epitope variants. Using immunoSEQ multiplex PCR, the repertoire was profiled, and TCRdb retains in-frame clones only, with some absent. The sample yields about 6,000 clones, less than 70% seen once. These TCRs' antigens remain unknown. The sequencing input was cultured CD8+ T cells derived from PBMCs. All receptors come from a male donor with HIV.

The chain recombines TRBV27 with TRBJ1-2; 8 nucleotides line up with TRBD1. The CDR3 sequence is 14 residues long. The V and J ends lost 4 bases and 6 bases, in that order; junction bases with no gene match: 7. From germline, CDR1 is MNHEY and CDR2 SMNVEV (reference sequence). In DNA, the CDR3 is TGTGCCAGCAGTTCCCAGGGGGCGCTTAATGGCTACACCTTC. It is translated as CASSSQGALNGYTF.

The V gene is TRBV7-2, the J gene TRBJ2-3; D tentatively fits TRBD1 or TRBD2 (5 bases each). Looked up from germline, CDR1 is SGHTA and CDR2 is FQGNSA. The CDR3 length is 13 residues. The germline V and J ends were trimmed by 1 base and 9 bases, with 11 bases remaining between them. CDR3 in amino acids: CASSLDGAQTQYF. As DNA, the CDR3 is TGTGCCAGCAGCTTAGACGGGGCCCAGACGCAGTATTTT.

This clone was counted once. The chain joins TRBV10-3 to TRBJ1-2, with D unclear. The germline CDR1 and CDR2 sequences are ENHRY and SYGVKD. This CDR3 comprises 13 residues. The V and J ends lost 2 bases and 4 bases respectively, with 8 bases between them. The CDR3 nucleotides read TGTGCCATCAGTGAGCTGGACTCCTATGGCTACACCTTC. This encodes CAISELDSYGYTF.

This clone showed up just a few times. The V call is TRBV27, the J call TRBJ1-1; no reliable D call. Looked up from germline, CDR1 is MNHEY and CDR2 is SMNVEV (reference sequence). The CDR3 is 10 residues long. The germline V and J ends were trimmed by 11 bases and 5 bases, with 9 bases remaining between them. CDR3: CAAGNTEAFF. The DNA for the CDR3 is TGTGCCGCGGGGAATACTGAAGCTTTCTTT.

This clone was picked up one time. The rearrangement joins TRBV28 to TRBJ2-1, with 10 nucleotides matching TRBD2. This CDR3 spans 17 amino acids. Germline V lookup: CDR1 MDHEN, CDR2 SYDVKM. V trimming: 3 bases; J trimming: 2 bases; junction bases outside the gene matches: 7. The CDR3 is CASSFLPAGGTYNEQFF. In nucleotides, the CDR3 is TGTGCCAGCAGTTTCCTCCCAGCGGGGGGGACCTACAATGAGCAGTTCTTC.

The sample holds a few counts of this clone. This chain uses TRBV7-9 with TRBJ1-5, with D perhaps matching TRBD1 (6 bases). CDR3 size: 15 residues. The V gene lost 3 bases and the J gene lost 7 bases, with 16 bases spanning the gap. CDR1 is SEHNR, CDR2 FQNEAQ, per germline (reference sequence). The CDR3 sequence: CASSLDGGRDQPQHF. DNA for the CDR3: TGTGCCAGCAGCTTGGATGGGGGCCGAGACCAGCCCCAGCATTTT. Complete variable domain (other parts from reference TRBV7-9 and TRBJ1-5): DTGVSQNPRHKITKRGQNVTFRCDPISEHNRLYWYRQTLGQGPEFLTYFQNEAQLEKSRLLSDRFSAERPKGSFSTLEIQRTEQGDSAMYLCASSLDGGRDQPQHFGDGTRLSIL.

CDR3 sequence: CASSVETDTQYF. In DNA, the CDR3 is TGTGCCAGCAGCGTAGAAACAGATACGCAGTATTTT. The chain uses TRBV9 and TRBJ2-3; the D is unclear. Germline V CDR1 and CDR2: SGDLS, YYNGEE. The V gene lost 0 bases and the J gene lost 3 bases, with 2 bases spanning the gap. The CDR3 has 12 amino acids.

V usage is TRBV4-1 and J usage is TRBJ2-7; 11 positions agree with TRBD2. This CDR3 spans 14 amino acids. The V gene end was trimmed by 4 bases and the J gene end by 7 bases; junction bases not matched to a gene: 6. CDR1 and CDR2 (germline): MGHRA, YSYEKL. The CDR3 DNA is TGCGCCAGCAGCCCTGGGACTAGCGGTGGGGAGCAGTACTTC. Residues: CASSPGTSGGEQYF.

The rearrangement uses TRBV27 and TRBJ2-1; 14 bases match TRBD2. The CDR3 length is 15 residues. The junction had 0 bases not matched to a gene; V was cut back by 3 bases and J by 5 bases. Per the germline V gene, CDR1 is MNHEY and CDR2 is SMNVEV (reference sequence). CDR3 DNA sequence: TGTGCCAGCAGTTTGGGACTAGCGGGGGACAATGAGCAGTTCTTC. Protein product: CASSLGLAGDNEQFF.

The chain couples TRBV11-1 to TRBJ2-3; D assignment may be TRBD1 or TRBD2 (6 bases each). This CDR3 spans 15 amino acids. CDR1 is SGHAT, CDR2 FQDESV, per germline (reference sequence). Trimming pared 6 bases from V and 5 bases from J, leaving 18 bases between. CDR3 residues: CASSQVRGRKDTQYF. Here the CDR3 DNA reads TGTGCCAGCAGTCAGGTTCGGGGGCGGAAAGATACGCAGTATTTT.

The gene calls are TRBV7-9 and TRBJ2-3; 7 nucleotides line up with TRBD1. Germline V gene data show CDR1 as SEHNR and CDR2 as FQNEAQ (reference sequence). V dropped 4 bases and J dropped 4; count of bases not matched to a gene: 11. The CDR3 loop spans 16 amino acids. This chain's CDR3 is CASSSLTGEHPDTQYF. The CDR3 nucleotides are TGTGCCAGCAGCTCGCTAACAGGGGAACATCCAGATACGCAGTATTTT.

The chain carries TRBV10-3 and TRBJ2-1; 15 nucleotides agree with TRBD2. Unmatched junction bases numbered 7, after V lost 7 bases and J lost 12 bases. This CDR3 is 14 amino acids long. CDR1 and CDR2 from the germline V gene are ENHRY and SYGVKD. The CDR3 is CAINGLAGGPGQFF. In DNA, the CDR3 is TGTGCCATCAACGGACTAGCGGGAGGGCCTGGGCAGTTCTTC.

This chain uses TRBV5-1 with TRBJ2-7; possibly TRBD2 for D (6 bases). Germline V gene lookup returns CDR1 SGHRS and CDR2 YFSETQ. V lost 3 bases, J lost 2 bases, and 15 bases lay in between. This CDR3 is 15 amino acids long. The CDR3 is CASSWDSRSTYEQYF. The CDR3 DNA reads TGCGCCAGCAGCTGGGACTCCAGGAGCACCTACGAGCAGTACTTC.

This chain links TRBV27 with TRBJ2-3; tentative D call: TRBD2 (6 bases). The V end lost 6 bases, the J end lost 3 bases, and 13 bases lay between the germline ends. Germline CDR1 is MNHEY and CDR2 is SMNVEV (reference sequence). This CDR3 is built from 14 residues. Here the CDR3 DNA reads TGTGCCAGCAGCTCGGGGGATGGGACAGATACGCAGTATTTT. Protein: CASSSGDGTDTQYF.

The chain joins TRBV7-9 to TRBJ1-1; D is uncertain. Trimming stripped 2 bases from V and 5 bases from J, with 6 bases between. Germline assignment: CDR1 SEHNR and CDR2 FQNEAQ (reference sequence). The length of the CDR3 is 12 residues. CDR3: CASSLSGTEAFF. CDR3 nucleotides: TGTGCCAGCAGCTTAAGTGGGACTGAAGCTTTCTTT.

With respect to this clone: The limits of the CDR3 on the DNA are not certain, so only TCRdb's listed CDR3 is given. V is TRBV29-1 and J is TRBJ2-1; the table calls TRBD2, which could not be checked here. The length of the CDR3 is 18 amino acids, counting both ends. The V gene's germline CDR1 is SQVTM and CDR2 ANQGSEA. The CDR3 here is CSVEDLLGTGDYYNEQFF.

This chain connects TRBV27 to TRBJ1-5; D is unresolved. The V end lost 2 bases, the J end lost 0 bases, and 8 bases lay between the germline ends. Germline V CDR1 and CDR2: MNHEY, SMNVEV (reference sequence). The CDR3 sequence is 15 residues long. The CDR3, as DNA: TGTGCCAGCAGTTTAGACGGAGATAGCAATCAGCCCCAGCATTTT. Its protein product is CASSLDGDSNQPQHF.